This record concerns one TCR beta chain sequence. Only in-frame clones appear in the TCRdb table, and some are missing; sequencing was by immunoSEQ multiplex PCR. The data show around 100,000 clones, with approximately 93% seen just once and roughly 0.99% held by the top ten. The sample originates from a study of blood T cell repertoires in COVID-19. The wider study: PBMCs, B-cell-depleted T cells, or T cells provided the cDNA or gDNA that made up the material.

V dropped 5 bases and J dropped 4 bases, with 6 bases sitting between them. Looked up from germline, CDR1 is SGHTA and CDR2 is FQGNSA. This CDR3 spans 12 amino acids. The source is a man aged 55 to 70 with acute or convalescent COVID-19. The chain uses TRBV7-2 and TRBJ1-3, with no clear D. Sequencing was carried out using peripheral blood. DNA for the CDR3: TGTGCCAGCAGCAATCGGGGAAACACCATATATTTT. Its translation is CASSNRGNTIYF.